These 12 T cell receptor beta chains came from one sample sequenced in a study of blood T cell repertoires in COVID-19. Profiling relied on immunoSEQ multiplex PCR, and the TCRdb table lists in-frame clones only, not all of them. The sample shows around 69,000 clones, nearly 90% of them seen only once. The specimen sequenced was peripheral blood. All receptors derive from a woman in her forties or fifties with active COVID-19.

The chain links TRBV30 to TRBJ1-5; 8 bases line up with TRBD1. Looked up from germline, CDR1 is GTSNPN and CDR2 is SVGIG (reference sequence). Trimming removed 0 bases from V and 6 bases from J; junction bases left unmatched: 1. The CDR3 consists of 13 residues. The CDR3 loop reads CAWSVQGAQPQHF. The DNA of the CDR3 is TGTGCCTGGAGTGTGCAGGGGGCTCAGCCCCAGCATTTT.

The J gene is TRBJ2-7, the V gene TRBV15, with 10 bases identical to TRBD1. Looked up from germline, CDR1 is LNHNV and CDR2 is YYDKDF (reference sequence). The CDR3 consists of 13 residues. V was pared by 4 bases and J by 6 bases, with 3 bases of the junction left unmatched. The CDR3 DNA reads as TGTGCCACCAGCATGAGACAGGGGGCCGAGCAGTACTTC. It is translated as CATSMRQGAEQYF.

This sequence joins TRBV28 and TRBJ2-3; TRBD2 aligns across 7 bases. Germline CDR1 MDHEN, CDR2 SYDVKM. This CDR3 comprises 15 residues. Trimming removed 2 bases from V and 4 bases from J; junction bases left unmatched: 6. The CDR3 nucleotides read TGTGCCAGCAGTTTAATGGGGGGGAGTGCAGATACGCAGTATTTT. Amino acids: CASSLMGGSADTQYF.

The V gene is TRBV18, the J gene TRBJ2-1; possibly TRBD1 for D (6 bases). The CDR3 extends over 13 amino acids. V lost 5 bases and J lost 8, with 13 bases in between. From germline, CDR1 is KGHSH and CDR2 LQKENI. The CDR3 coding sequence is TGTGCCAGCTCAGCAGGGGTCGCCTATGAGCAGTTCTTC. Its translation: CASSAGVAYEQFF.

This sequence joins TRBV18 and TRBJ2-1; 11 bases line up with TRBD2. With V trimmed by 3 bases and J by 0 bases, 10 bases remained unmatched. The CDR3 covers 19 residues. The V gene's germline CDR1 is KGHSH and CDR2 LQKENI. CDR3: CASSPPGLAGGSSYNEQFF. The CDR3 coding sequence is TGTGCCAGCTCACCGCCGGGGCTAGCGGGAGGAAGCTCCTACAATGAGCAGTTCTTC.

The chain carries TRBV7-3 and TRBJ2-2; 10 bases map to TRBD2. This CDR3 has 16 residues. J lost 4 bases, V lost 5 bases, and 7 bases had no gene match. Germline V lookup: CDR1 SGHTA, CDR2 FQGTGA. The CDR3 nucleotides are TGTGCCAGCAGCCCAAGGGCTAGCGGGAGCACCGGGGAGCTGTTTTTT. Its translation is CASSPRASGSTGELFF. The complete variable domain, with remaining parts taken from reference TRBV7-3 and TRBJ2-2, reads GAGVSQTPSNKVTEKGKYVELRCDPISGHTALYWYRQSLGQGPEFLIYFQGTGAADDSGLPNDRFFAVRPEGSVSTLKIQRTERGDSAVYLCASSPRASGSTGELFFGEGSRLTVL.

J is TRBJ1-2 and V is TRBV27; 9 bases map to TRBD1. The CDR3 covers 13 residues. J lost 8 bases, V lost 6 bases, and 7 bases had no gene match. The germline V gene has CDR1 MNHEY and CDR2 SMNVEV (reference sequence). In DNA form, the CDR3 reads TGTGCCAGCAGCCCGACAGGGGGAAGGGGCTACACCTTC. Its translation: CASSPTGGRGYTF.

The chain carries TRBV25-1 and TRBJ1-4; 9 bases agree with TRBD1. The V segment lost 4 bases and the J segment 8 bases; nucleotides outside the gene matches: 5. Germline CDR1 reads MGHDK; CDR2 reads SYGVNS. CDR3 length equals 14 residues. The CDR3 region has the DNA TGTGCCAGCAGTGTAACAGGGGGCGGAGAAAAACTGTTTTTT. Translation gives CASSVTGGGEKLFF. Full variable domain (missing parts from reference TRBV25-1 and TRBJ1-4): EADIYQTPRYLVIGTGKKITLECSQTMGHDKMYWYQQDPGMELHLIHYSYGVNSTEKGDLSSESTVSRIRTEHFPLTLESARPSHTSQYLCASSVTGGGEKLFFGSGTQLSVL.

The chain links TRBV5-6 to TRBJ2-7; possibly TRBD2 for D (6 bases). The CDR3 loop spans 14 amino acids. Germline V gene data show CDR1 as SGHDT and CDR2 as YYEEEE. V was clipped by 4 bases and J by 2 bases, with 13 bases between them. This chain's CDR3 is CASSAGPDTYEQYF. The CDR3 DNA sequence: TGTGCCAGCAGCGCGGGACCGGATACCTACGAGCAGTACTTC.

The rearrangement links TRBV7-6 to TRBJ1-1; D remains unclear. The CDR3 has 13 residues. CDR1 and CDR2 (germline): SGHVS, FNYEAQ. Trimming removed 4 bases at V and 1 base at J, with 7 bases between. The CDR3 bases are TGTGCCAGCAGCTCCTATGGGAACACTGAAGCTTTCTTT. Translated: CASSSYGNTEAFF.

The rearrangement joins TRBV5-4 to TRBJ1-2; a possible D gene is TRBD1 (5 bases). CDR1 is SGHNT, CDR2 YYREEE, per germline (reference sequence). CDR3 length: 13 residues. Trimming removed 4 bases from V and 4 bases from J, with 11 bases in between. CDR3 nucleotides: TGTGCCAGCAGCCTAGACAGCTCCTATGGCTACACCTTC. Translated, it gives CASSLDSSYGYTF.

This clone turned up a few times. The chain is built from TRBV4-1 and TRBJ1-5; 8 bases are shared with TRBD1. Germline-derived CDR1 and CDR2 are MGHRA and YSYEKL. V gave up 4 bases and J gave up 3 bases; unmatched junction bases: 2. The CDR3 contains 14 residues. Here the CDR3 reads CASSLDRVNQPQHF. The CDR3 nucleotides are TGCGCCAGCAGCCTGGACAGGGTCAATCAGCCCCAGCATTTT.